The sequence of this T cell receptor (beta chain) was determined in a study of beta chain features in type 1 diabetes. Between the trimmed V and J ends, which lost 7 bases and 1 base, there was a span of 7 bases. Germline V gene lookup returns CDR1 SEHNR and CDR2 FQNEAQ (reference sequence). The CDR3 has 12 residues. The table lists this clone with a few counts. Its antigen is undetermined. Points from the study as a whole: TCRB CDR3 length was moderately but significantly reduced in all four CD4+ subsets of Type 1 diabetes patients. VDJ junctions from type 1 diabetes patients carried fewer insertions and larger deletions. The analysis here could not establish whether HLA type shapes TCRB rearrangement.

The whole isolated RNA underwent reverse transcription, so sequencing captured expressed TCRB transcripts. The assay was immunoSEQ multiplex PCR, and TCRdb's table has in-frame clones only and misses some. The sample includes 500,000 to 650,000 clones, around 12% of them seen just once. Sorting based on CD45RO/CCR7/CD25/CD127/CD95/CD27 separated CD4+ naive, central memory, regulatory and stem cell-like memory cells. The V and J genes are TRBV7-9 and TRBJ1-2; D remains ambiguous. This TCR was recovered from a man aged 25 to 40 with type 1 diabetes. Input material: naive CD4+ T cells from blood. This CDR3 is CASIRGNYGYTF. For the CDR3, the DNA is TGTGCCAGCATTCGGGGTAACTATGGCTACACCTTC.